The sequence of this T cell receptor beta chain was determined in a study of tumor and adjacent non-tumor tissue in lung cancer. RNA was extracted from bulk tissue without any cell sorting. The normal lung tissue was taken more than 3 cm from the tumor edge. Of note for this clonotype: Given the absence of the conserved phenylalanine or tryptophan at the CDR3 end, a read error is likely. It is unclear where the CDR3 begins or ends on the DNA, so no DNA is shown, and the CDR3 is as TCRdb lists it.

Germline lookup yields CDR1 SGHDT and CDR2 YYEEEE. The CDR3 is 15 amino acids in total, end residues counted. TCRbeta libraries were built with three rounds of nested PCR, modified from ARM-PCR. TCRdb itself ran the multiplex PCR reads through MiXCR, one entry per CDR3 protein. Among fewer than 45,000 distinct CDR3 sequences listed, roughly 60% were seen once. The specimen was distant non-tumor lung tissue. The sequence was obtained from a woman in her forties with non-small cell lung cancer. This rearrangement joins TRBV5-6 to TRBJ2-7; the table's D call, TRBD2, was not checked against the DNA. This chain's CDR3 is CASSSRLAGDYEQYL.